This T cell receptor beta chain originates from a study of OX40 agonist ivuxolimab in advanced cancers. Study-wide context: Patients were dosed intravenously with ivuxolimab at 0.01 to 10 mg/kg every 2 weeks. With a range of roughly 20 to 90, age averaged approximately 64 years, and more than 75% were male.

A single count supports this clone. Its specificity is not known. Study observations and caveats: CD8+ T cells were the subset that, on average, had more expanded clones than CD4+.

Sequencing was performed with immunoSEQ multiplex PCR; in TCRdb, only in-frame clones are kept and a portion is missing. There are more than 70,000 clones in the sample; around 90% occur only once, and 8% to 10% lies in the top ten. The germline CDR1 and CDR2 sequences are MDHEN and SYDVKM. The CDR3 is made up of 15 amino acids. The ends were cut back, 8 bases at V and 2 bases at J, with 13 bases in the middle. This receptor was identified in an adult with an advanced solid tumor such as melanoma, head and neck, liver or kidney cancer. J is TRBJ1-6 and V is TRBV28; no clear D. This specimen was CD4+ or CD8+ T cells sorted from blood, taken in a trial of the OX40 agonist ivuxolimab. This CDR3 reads CASGWPGAYNSPLHF. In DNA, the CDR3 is TGTGCCAGCGGGTGGCCTGGGGCCTATAATTCACCCCTCCACTTT.